This T cell receptor (beta chain) was obtained from a study of T-cell reconstitution after alpha-beta-depleted transplantation in children. A TCRbeta library incorporating unique molecular identifiers was prepared. TCRdb processed the PCR reads anew with MiXCR; each CDR3 protein has one entry. This table holds 490,000 or so distinct CDR3 sequences, 8% to 11% found once. The CDR3 loop spans 15 amino acids. Trimming removed 1 base at V and 0 bases at J, with 9 bases between. Germline V gene lookup returns CDR1 ENHRY and CDR2 SYGVKD. General observations from the study: Surviving recipient T cells and intrathymic progenitors accounted for some patients' high TCRbeta diversity at day 60. By one year post-transplant, T-cell counts and diversity largely arose from T cells that were newly produced. Where alpha-beta T cells came from about two months after transplant was reportedly several hundred expanded graft clones.

This clonotype was seen ten or more times. Its antigen is still unknown. The source is a child under 10 years old with inherited bone marrow failure, due to receive a stem cell transplant. The chain joins TRBV10-3 to TRBJ1-2, with D unresolved. Sequenced here: PBMCs, sampled before TCRalphabeta/CD19-depleted stem cell transplant. The CDR3 bases are TGTGCCATCAGTGAGTTGCAGGACCCTAACTATGGCTACACCTTC. It specifies CAISELQDPNYGYTF.